The 21 T cell receptor beta chains reported below all come from one sample, sequenced in a study of T cells in Graves' hyperthyroidism and ophthalmopathy. TCR beta CDR3 regions were amplified from RNA transcripts. The HTBI set primed first-round TCR CDR3 RT-PCR. TCRdb recomputed calls from the multiplex PCR reads with MiXCR, one row per CDR3 protein. The data hold 500,000 to 800,000 distinct CDR3 sequences, with about 14% observed a single time. Sequences were obtained from blood. The origin of the receptors is a woman aged 50 to 60 with Graves' ophthalmopathy.

This clonotype was observed many times. The genes are TRBV29-1 and TRBJ1-1; 11 bases map to TRBD1. V lost 5 bases, J lost 7 bases, and 9 bases stayed unmatched. CDR1 is SQVTM and CDR2 is ANQGSEA in the germline V gene. This CDR3 comprises 14 residues. The CDR3 reads CSVSQDRGLSEAFF. CDR3 in DNA: TGCAGCGTTTCCCAGGACAGGGGGCTTAGTGAAGCTTTCTTT.

This clonotype was found many times. This chain links TRBV5-1 with TRBJ2-1, with D tentatively TRBD1 (5 bases). V was shortened by 0 bases and J by 0 bases, with 13 bases between the two germline ends. This CDR3 comprises 17 residues. Germline V gene data show CDR1 as SGHRS and CDR2 as YFSETQ. The chain's CDR3 is CASSLVAGQGSYNEQFF. The DNA for the CDR3 is TGCGCCAGCAGCTTGGTTGCCGGGCAGGGCTCCTACAATGAGCAGTTCTTC.

The chain uses TRBV6-5 and TRBJ2-3, with 11 bases that match TRBD2. Trimming cost V 2 bases and J 2 bases; bases outside gene matches: 3. The germline CDR1 and CDR2 sequences are MNHEY and SVGAGI. The CDR3 covers 16 residues. The CDR3 here is CASSYTLAGVTDTQYF. In DNA, the CDR3 is TGTGCCAGCAGTTACACACTAGCGGGGGTCACAGATACGCAGTATTTT.

There are many counts of this clonotype. The chain uses TRBV7-9 and TRBJ2-2, with 13 bases aligning to TRBD2. Germline CDR1 SEHNR, CDR2 FQNEAQ (reference sequence). Trimming cost V 5 bases and J 7 bases; bases outside gene matches: 7. The CDR3 has 16 amino acids. In DNA, the CDR3 is TGTGCCAGCAGCCGGACTAGCGGGAGAACCGGCGGGGAGCTGTTTTTT. Translation: CASSRTSGRTGGELFF.

Remarks on this clonotype: Given a much more abundant clone one base away, this may be a read error. The CDR3 loop reads CASSLLAGPFFPYEQYF. The CDR3 nucleotides are TGTGCCAGCAGCTTACTAGCGGGCCCATTCTTCCCCTACGAGCAGTACTTC. This chain connects TRBV7-6 to TRBJ2-7; 8 bases map to TRBD2. The CDR3 contains 17 residues. Looked up from germline, CDR1 is SGHVS and CDR2 is FNYEAQ. V lost 2 bases, J lost 2 bases, and 11 bases stayed unmatched.

The V and J genes are TRBV20-1 and TRBJ2-7, with 10 bases lining up with TRBD2. The CDR3 has 15 amino acids. Germline CDR1 reads DFQATT; CDR2 reads SNEGSKA (reference sequence). V dropped 3 bases and J dropped 5; count of bases not matched to a gene: 10. Here the CDR3 reads CSASSLAGVSHEQYF. The CDR3 DNA is TGCAGTGCTAGTAGCCTAGCGGGAGTTAGCCACGAGCAGTACTTC.

This clonotype was seen repeatedly, ten times or more. V is TRBV6-1 and J is TRBJ1-2; D is ambiguous. This CDR3 region has 15 residues. The germline V gene encodes CDR1 MNHNS and CDR2 SASEGT. Trimming stripped 2 bases from V and 0 bases from J, with 10 bases between. The CDR3 sequence is CASSETRSPNYGYTF. The CDR3 DNA follows: TGTGCCAGCAGTGAAACGAGGAGCCCTAACTATGGCTACACCTTC.

This clonotype was observed many times. The genes are TRBV6-1 and TRBJ2-7; TRBD1 agrees at 7 bases. CDR3 length: 14 residues. Germline-derived CDR1 and CDR2 are MNHNS and SASEGT. The V gene end was trimmed by 7 bases and the J gene end by 1 base; junction bases not matched to a gene: 7. CDR3 bases: TGTGCCAGCAAAAACAGGGGAAATTCCTACGAGCAGTACTTC. The encoded protein is CASKNRGNSYEQYF.

A note on this clonotype: A much larger clonotype is one base distant, so this may be a read error. The V gene is TRBV7-2, the J gene TRBJ2-1; TRBD2 is a possible D gene (5 bases). The germline V gene has CDR1 SGHTA and CDR2 FQGNSA. The CDR3 has 14 amino acids. Trimming removed 8 bases at V and 3 bases at J, with 14 bases between. The CDR3 nucleotides read TGTGCCAGCGGCCGCAGCGGAATCTACAATGAGCAGTTCTTC. This gives the protein CASGRSGIYNEQFF.

This clonotype was counted at least ten times. The V and J genes are TRBV11-1 and TRBJ2-7, with D possibly being TRBD2 (6 bases). Per the germline V gene, CDR1 is SGHAT and CDR2 is FQDESV (reference sequence). V lost 5 bases and J lost 0, with 17 bases in between. This CDR3 has 16 residues. Here the CDR3 reads CASSPSSSGSSYEQYF. In DNA form, the CDR3 reads TGTGCCAGCAGCCCCAGCAGTAGCGGTAGCTCCTACGAGCAGTACTTC.

V gene TRBV27 combines with J gene TRBJ2-3; D might be TRBD2 (5 bases). Trimming pared 5 bases from V and 0 bases from J, leaving 12 bases between. From germline, CDR1 is MNHEY and CDR2 SMNVEV (reference sequence). The CDR3 has 15 amino acids. The CDR3 loop is CASSLRRLSTDTQYF. The CDR3 bases are TGTGCCAGCAGTCTACGGAGGCTTAGCACAGATACGCAGTATTTT.

This clonotype was counted many times. V gene TRBV24-1 combines with J gene TRBJ2-1, with 10 bases that match TRBD2. The CDR3 has 16 residues. With 4 bases clipped from V and 6 bases from J, the junction kept 8 bases outside the gene matches. CDR1 and CDR2 from the germline V gene are KGHDR and SFDVKD. This CDR3 reads CATSDPSGRGSNEQFF. The CDR3 DNA is TGTGCCACCAGTGACCCTAGCGGGAGAGGATCCAATGAGCAGTTCTTC.

Ten or more counts support this clonotype. At one end, the junction sequence differs from germline, possibly due to a read error. This chain's CDR3 is CASSLVEGGTYNEQFF. CDR3 sequence (DNA): TGTGCTAGCAGCTTAGTAGAGGGAGGTACCTACAATGAGCAGTTCTTC. This chain links TRBV7-7 with TRBJ2-1, with D possibly matching TRBD2 (6 bases). The length of the CDR3 is 16 residues. Germline CDR1 and CDR2: SSHAT and FNYEAQ (reference sequence).

There are a few counts of this clonotype. This may be a read error, as it is one base from a much larger clone. The chain links TRBV27 to TRBJ1-6; a weak D match, TRBD1 (6 bases). The V end was cut by 7 bases, the J end by 9 bases, with 16 bases between. The CDR3 length is 14 residues. In germline, CDR1 is MNHEY, CDR2 SMNVEV (reference sequence). The CDR3 nucleotides read TGTGCCAGCACATGGATAGGGGGAGGTTCACCCCTCCACTTT. Translated: CASTWIGGGSPLHF.

This clonotype came up many times. V and J are TRBV6-1 and TRBJ2-7; 8 bases line up with TRBD2. The V gene end was trimmed by 5 bases and the J gene end by 2 bases; junction bases not matched to a gene: 11. CDR1 is MNHNS, CDR2 SASEGT, per germline. The CDR3 totals 16 residues. The DNA of the CDR3 is TGTGCCAGCAGTCCCCTCTGGGGTAGCGGGGCCTACGAGCAGTACTTC. As protein: CASSPLWGSGAYEQYF.

This clonotype showed up just a few times. This sequence joins TRBV20-1 and TRBJ1-2; 8 bases line up with TRBD1. The CDR3 runs 16 residues. CDR1 is DFQATT, CDR2 SNEGSKA, per germline (reference sequence). The V gene end was trimmed by 2 bases and the J gene end by 2 bases; junction bases not matched to a gene: 10. In nucleotides, the CDR3 is TGCAGTGCTAGACGCCCCGGGACAGGTCTCAACTATGGCTACACCTTC. Its protein product is CSARRPGTGLNYGYTF.

This clonotype has at least ten counts. This chain links TRBV7-9 with TRBJ1-3; 8 bases fit TRBD1. From germline, CDR1 is SEHNR and CDR2 FQNEAQ (reference sequence). The CDR3 consists of 17 residues. Germline trimming cut 4 bases from V and 8 bases from J; bases unmatched to any gene: 16. CDR3 sequence: CASSSADRESGVYTIYF. The CDR3 bases are TGTGCCAGCAGCTCGGCGGACAGGGAAAGTGGGGTGTACACCATATATTTT.

J is TRBJ2-3 and V is TRBV20-1; unclear D gene. Trimming removed 3 bases at V and 6 bases at J, with 7 bases between. This CDR3 has 11 amino acids. The germline V gene encodes CDR1 DFQATT and CDR2 SNEGSKA (reference sequence). This chain's CDR3 is CSASLPDTQYF. Here the CDR3 DNA reads TGCAGTGCTAGTCTCCCCGATACGCAGTATTTT.

This clonotype was counted ten times or more. The genes are TRBV15 and TRBJ2-1; 8 positions match TRBD2. The CDR3 spans 17 residues. The V gene end was trimmed by 2 bases and the J gene end by 0 bases; junction bases not matched to a gene: 6. Germline V gene sequence: CDR1 LNHNV, CDR2 YYDKDF (reference sequence). DNA for the CDR3: TGTGCCACCAGCAGACCCCGACTAGCGAGCTCCTACAATGAGCAGTTCTTC. It yields the protein CATSRPRLASSYNEQFF.

The table lists this clonotype with many counts. V and J are TRBV12-3 or TRBV12-4 and TRBJ2-1, with 7 bases aligning to TRBD2. Unmatched junction bases numbered 9, after V lost 3 bases and J lost 7 bases. The CDR3 sequence is 15 residues long. As DNA, the CDR3 is TGTGCCAGCAGTTTCGCGTGGGAGGGGCGAAATGAGCAGTTCTTC. This codes for CASSFAWEGRNEQFF.

Ten or more counts support this clonotype. The rearrangement links TRBV7-9 to TRBJ2-1; D might be TRBD2 (5 bases). This CDR3 spans 13 amino acids. Trimming left V 8 bases short and J 3 bases short, with 11 bases between. Germline CDR1 is SEHNR and CDR2 is FQNEAQ (reference sequence). CDR3 DNA: TGTGCCAGCTTCCCTAGCAGCTACAATGAGCAGTTCTTC. Protein: CASFPSSYNEQFF. The full variable domain, completed using reference TRBV7-9 and TRBJ2-1, is DTGVSQNPRHKITKRGQNVTFRCDPISEHNRLYWYRQTLGQGPEFLTYFQNEAQLEKSRLLSDRFSAERPKGSFSTLEIQRTEQGDSAMYLCASFPSSYNEQFFGPGTRLTVL.